These T cell receptor beta chains were read from a single sample in a study of T cells after yellow fever vaccination. Each CDR3 protein gets one entry after TCRdb re-called the 5' RACE reads with MiXCR. The table shows approximately 70,000 distinct CDR3 sequences, with under 9.5% occurring only once. Specimen: CD8+ T cells sorted from PBMCs, collected more than 8 days after the first yellow fever vaccination. The receptors here all came from a man younger than 30 who received the YFV17D yellow fever vaccine. Both conserved end residues are part of each CDR3. A D gene is named only where the DNA matches it firmly. Rows give clone size only sometimes, using once, few, many, or a class for an expanded clone.

v_call: TRBV15; clone_size: .; j_call: TRBJ2-2; d_call: .; cdr3_aa: CATSTRGNTGELFF; cdr3_nt: TGTGCCACCAGCACCCGAGGGAACACCGGGGAGCTGTTTTTT
v_call: TRBV7-9; clone_size: many; j_call: TRBJ1-1; d_call: .; cdr3_aa: CASSPRAEEAFF; cdr3_nt: TGTGCCAGCAGCCCGAGGGCAGAGGAAGCTTTCTTT
v_call: TRBV29-1; clone_size: .; j_call: TRBJ2-7; d_call: .; cdr3_aa: CSVVGLSKGVYEQYF; cdr3_nt: TGCAGCGTTGTAGGCCTTTCTAAGGGGGTCTACGAGCAGTACTTC
v_call: TRBV3-1; clone_size: .; j_call: TRBJ1-2; d_call: .; cdr3_aa: CASSPEAGYGYTF; cdr3_nt: TGTGCCAGCAGCCCGGAGGCAGGGTATGGCTACACCTTC
v_call: TRBV3-1; clone_size: few; j_call: TRBJ2-1; d_call: TRBD2; cdr3_aa: CASSSRSRGTSGTKNEQFF; cdr3_nt: TGTGCCAGCAGCTCAAGATCGAGAGGAACGTCCGGGACTAAGAATGAGCAGTTCTTC
v_call: TRBV7-9; clone_size: .; j_call: TRBJ2-3; d_call: .; cdr3_aa: CASSNDRYSTDTQYF; cdr3_nt: TGTGCCAGCAGCAACGACAGGTATTCCACAGATACGCAGTATTTT
v_call: TRBV29-1; clone_size: many; j_call: TRBJ1-4; d_call: .; cdr3_aa: CSGTSGVANEKLFF; cdr3_nt: TGCAGCGGGACTTCCGGGGTCGCTAATGAAAAACTGTTTTTT
v_call: TRBV29-1; clone_size: many; j_call: TRBJ2-1; d_call: TRBD2; cdr3_aa: CRAGGFNEQFF; cdr3_nt: TGCAGGGCGGGGGGTTTCAATGAGCAGTTCTTC
v_call: TRBV14; clone_size: many; j_call: TRBJ2-5; d_call: TRBD1; cdr3_aa: CASSQGGQQETQYF; cdr3_nt: TGTGCCAGCAGCCAAGGGGGACAGCAAGAGACCCAGTACTTC
v_call: TRBV7-2; clone_size: many; j_call: TRBJ2-7; d_call: .; cdr3_aa: CASSLEIGETEQYF; cdr3_nt: TGTGCCAGCAGCTTAGAAATCGGGGAAACCGAGCAGTACTTC
v_call: TRBV6-2/TRBV6-3; clone_size: few; j_call: TRBJ2-2; d_call: .; cdr3_aa: CASKINGAGELFF; cdr3_nt: TGTGCCAGCAAAATCAATGGGGCCGGGGAGCTGTTTTTT
v_call: TRBV19; clone_size: few; j_call: TRBJ2-1; d_call: TRBD2; cdr3_aa: CASSIASGGAQFF; cdr3_nt: TGTGCCAGTAGTATCGCTAGCGGGGGGGCACAGTTCTTC
v_call: TRBV4-3; clone_size: many; j_call: TRBJ2-7; d_call: TRBD2; cdr3_aa: CASSQGGGEQYF; cdr3_nt: TGCGCCAGCAGCCAAGGGGGGGGCGAGCAGTACTTC
v_call: TRBV7-9; clone_size: few; j_call: TRBJ2-4; d_call: .; cdr3_aa: CASSPGEYNKNIQYF; cdr3_nt: TGTGCCAGCAGCCCGGGGGAATACAACAAAAACATTCAGTACTTC
v_call: TRBV27; clone_size: few; j_call: TRBJ2-1; d_call: TRBD2; cdr3_aa: CASSLSSGGAYNEQFF; cdr3_nt: TGTGCCAGCAGTTTATCGAGCGGGGGGGCCTACAATGAGCAGTTCTTC
v_call: TRBV7-2; clone_size: medium-sized; j_call: TRBJ2-7; d_call: TRBD2; cdr3_aa: CASSYEGGGNYEQYF; cdr3_nt: TGTGCCAGCAGCTACGAGGGCGGGGGAAATTACGAGCAGTACTTC
v_call: TRBV10-3; clone_size: many; j_call: TRBJ2-5; d_call: TRBD2; cdr3_aa: CAISDTSGGQETQYF; cdr3_nt: TGTGCCATCAGTGATACTAGCGGGGGCCAAGAGACCCAGTACTTC
v_call: TRBV5-1; clone_size: many; j_call: TRBJ2-1; d_call: .; cdr3_aa: CASSLGRNEQFF; cdr3_nt: TGCGCCAGCAGCTTGGGGCGCAATGAGCAGTTCTTC
v_call: TRBV20-1; clone_size: few; j_call: TRBJ2-5; d_call: .; cdr3_aa: CSARRPRRNPRYQETQYF; cdr3_nt: TGCAGTGCCAGGAGGCCCCGACGGAATCCCCGGTACCAAGAGACCCAGTACTTC
v_call: TRBV6-2/TRBV6-3; clone_size: many; j_call: TRBJ1-1; d_call: TRBD1; cdr3_aa: CASTYERGGGRMNTEAFF; cdr3_nt: TGTGCCAGCACCTACGAGAGAGGGGGCGGCCGAATGAACACTGAAGCTTTCTTT
v_call: TRBV5-1; clone_size: many; j_call: TRBJ2-3; d_call: TRBD2; cdr3_aa: CASSQRGAIPDTQYF; cdr3_nt: TGCGCCAGCAGCCAGCGGGGGGCCATCCCAGATACGCAGTATTTT
v_call: TRBV7-2; clone_size: few; j_call: TRBJ1-2; d_call: .; cdr3_aa: CASSVGNRGYTF; cdr3_nt: TGTGCCAGCAGCGTGGGCAATCGGGGCTACACCTTC
v_call: TRBV5-1; clone_size: many; j_call: TRBJ2-7; d_call: TRBD1; cdr3_aa: CASQGAGIRYEQYF; cdr3_nt: TGCGCCAGTCAGGGGGCAGGGATCCGCTACGAGCAGTACTTC
v_call: TRBV7-9; clone_size: many; j_call: TRBJ1-1; d_call: TRBD1; cdr3_aa: CASSLPGGGLAEAFF; cdr3_nt: TGTGCCAGCAGCCTCCCAGGGGGCGGTTTGGCTGAAGCTTTCTTT
v_call: TRBV7-6; clone_size: .; j_call: TRBJ1-5; d_call: .; cdr3_aa: CASSSTDYQPQHF; cdr3_nt: TGTGCCAGCAGCTCCACGGACTATCAGCCCCAGCATTTT
v_call: TRBV27; clone_size: few; j_call: TRBJ2-7; d_call: .; cdr3_aa: CASSLTETYEQYF; cdr3_nt: TGTGCCAGCAGTCTGACGGAGACCTACGAGCAGTACTTC
v_call: TRBV12-3/TRBV12-4; clone_size: many; j_call: TRBJ2-1; d_call: .; cdr3_aa: CASSLEAGHNEQFF; cdr3_nt: TGTGCCAGCAGTTTAGAGGCTGGGCACAATGAGCAGTTCTTC
v_call: TRBV27; clone_size: few; j_call: TRBJ2-7; d_call: TRBD1; cdr3_aa: CASSRVGQAVEQYF; cdr3_nt: TGTGCCAGCAGCCGAGTTGGACAGGCTGTAGAGCAGTACTTC
v_call: TRBV7-9; clone_size: .; j_call: TRBJ2-5; d_call: TRBD2; cdr3_aa: CASSNPGLPVRETQYF; cdr3_nt: TGTGCCAGCAGCAACCCGGGACTACCGGTCCGGGAGACCCAGTACTTC
v_call: TRBV20-1; clone_size: few; j_call: TRBJ2-1; d_call: TRBD2; cdr3_aa: CCARDSLAGMAYNEQFF; cdr3_nt: TGCTGTGCTAGAGACTCCCTAGCGGGAATGGCCTACAATGAGCAGTTCTTC
v_call: TRBV7-8; clone_size: many; j_call: TRBJ2-4; d_call: .; cdr3_aa: CASSPTGTHIQYF; cdr3_nt: TGTGCCAGCAGTCCAACCGGGACACACATTCAGTACTTC
v_call: TRBV4-3; clone_size: many; j_call: TRBJ2-7; d_call: TRBD2; cdr3_aa: CASSHAASGPYEQYF; cdr3_nt: TGCGCCAGCAGCCACGCCGCTAGCGGGCCCTACGAGCAGTACTTC
v_call: TRBV20-1; clone_size: many; j_call: TRBJ2-7; d_call: .; cdr3_aa: CSARGPGTSYEQYF; cdr3_nt: TGCAGTGCAAGAGGACCGGGGACCAGCTACGAGCAGTACTTC